This is a list of T cell receptor beta chains from one sample in a study of blood T cell repertoires in COVID-19. TCRdb's copy holds only in-frame clones and misses some; the assay was immunoSEQ multiplex PCR. This table has about 140,000 clones, 65% to 90% appearing once. The sequenced sample was peripheral blood. The receptors come from a man aged 50 or older with acute or convalescent COVID-19. Both conserved end residues are part of each CDR3. Each record gives: V gene, J gene, CDR3 length, D gene, clone size, CDR3 protein, CDR3 DNA. D genes are given only for firm matches. A row's size may be missing; if present it is once, few, many or a size class.

V: TRBV29-1
J: TRBJ2-1
length: 15
D: TRBD2
size: NA
CDR3: CSVGEAGVIYNEQFF
DNA: TGCAGCGTTGGAGAAGCGGGGGTGATCTACAATGAGCAGTTCTTC

V: TRBV11-3
J: TRBJ2-1
length: 15
D: TRBD2
size: NA
CDR3: CASSLGTSGNNEQFF
DNA: TGTGCCAGCAGCTTAGGGACTAGCGGGAACAATGAGCAGTTCTTC

V: TRBV3-1/TRBV3-2
J: TRBJ2-7
length: 12
D: NA
size: NA
CDR3: CASSRQDYEQYF
DNA: TGTGCCAGCAGCCGACAGGACTACGAGCAGTACTTC

V: TRBV5-6
J: TRBJ2-7
length: 14
D: TRBD1
size: NA
CDR3: CASRLTGQGYEQYF
DNA: TGTGCCAGCAGACTAACGGGACAGGGTTACGAGCAGTACTTC

V: TRBV25-1
J: TRBJ1-2
length: 14
D: NA
size: NA
CDR3: CASSELGGNYGYTF
DNA: TGTGCCAGCAGTGAATTGGGGGGGAACTATGGCTACACCTTC

V: TRBV19
J: TRBJ1-2
length: 18
D: TRBD1
size: once
CDR3: CANSIDPRGTGGVYGYTF
DNA: TGTGCCAATAGTATAGACCCCCGAGGGACAGGGGGTGTCTATGGCTACACCTTC

V: TRBV11-2
J: TRBJ1-3
length: 14
D: NA
size: once
CDR3: CASSARDIGNTIYF
DNA: TGTGCCAGCAGCGCCCGGGACATAGGAAACACCATATATTTT

V: TRBV15
J: TRBJ2-7
length: 15
D: NA
size: NA
CDR3: CATSREGARTYEQYF
DNA: TGTGCCACCAGCAGAGAGGGGGCGCGAACCTACGAGCAGTACTTC

V: TRBV6-6
J: TRBJ2-1
length: 15
D: TRBD2
size: NA
CDR3: CASSTGLARYNEQFF
DNA: TGTGCCAGCAGTACGGGACTAGCGAGGTACAATGAGCAGTTCTTC

V: TRBV2
J: TRBJ2-2
length: 15
D: TRBD2
size: NA
CDR3: CASRFQTSNTGELFF
DNA: TGTGCCAGCCGGTTTCAGACTAGCAACACCGGGGAGCTGTTTTTT